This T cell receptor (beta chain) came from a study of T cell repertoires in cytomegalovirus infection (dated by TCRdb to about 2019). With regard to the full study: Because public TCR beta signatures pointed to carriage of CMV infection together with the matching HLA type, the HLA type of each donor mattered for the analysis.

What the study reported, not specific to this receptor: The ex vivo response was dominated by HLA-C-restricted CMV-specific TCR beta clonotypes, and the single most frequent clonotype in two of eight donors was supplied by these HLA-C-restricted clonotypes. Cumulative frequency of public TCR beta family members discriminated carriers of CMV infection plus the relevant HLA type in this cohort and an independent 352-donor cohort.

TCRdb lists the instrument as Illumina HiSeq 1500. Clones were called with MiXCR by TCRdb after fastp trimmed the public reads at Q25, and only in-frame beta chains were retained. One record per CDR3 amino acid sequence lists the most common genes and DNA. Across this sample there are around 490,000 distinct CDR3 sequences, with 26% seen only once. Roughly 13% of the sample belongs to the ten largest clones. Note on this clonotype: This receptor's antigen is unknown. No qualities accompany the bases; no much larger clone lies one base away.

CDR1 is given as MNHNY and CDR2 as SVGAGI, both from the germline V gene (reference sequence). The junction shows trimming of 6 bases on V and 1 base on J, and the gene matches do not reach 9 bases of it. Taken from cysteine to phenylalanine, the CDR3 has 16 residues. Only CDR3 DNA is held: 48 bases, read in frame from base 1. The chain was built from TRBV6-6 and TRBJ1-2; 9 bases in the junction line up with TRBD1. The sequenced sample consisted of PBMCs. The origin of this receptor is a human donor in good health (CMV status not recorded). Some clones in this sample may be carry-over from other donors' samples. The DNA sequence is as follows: TGTGCCAGCAGCTGGGACAGGGAATCTAATAACTATGGCTACACCTTC. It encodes CASSWDRESNNYGYTF.